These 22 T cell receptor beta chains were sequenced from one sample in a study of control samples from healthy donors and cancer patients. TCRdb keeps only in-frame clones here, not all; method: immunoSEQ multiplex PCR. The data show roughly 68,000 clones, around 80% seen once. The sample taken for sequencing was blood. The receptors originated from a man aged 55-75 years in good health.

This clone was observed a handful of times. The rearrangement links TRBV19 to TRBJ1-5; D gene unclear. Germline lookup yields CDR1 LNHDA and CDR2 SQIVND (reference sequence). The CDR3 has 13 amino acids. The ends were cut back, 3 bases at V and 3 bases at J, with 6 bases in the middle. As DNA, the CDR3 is TGTGCCAGTAGTATTGGGCCCAATCAGCCCCAGCATTTT. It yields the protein CASSIGPNQPQHF.

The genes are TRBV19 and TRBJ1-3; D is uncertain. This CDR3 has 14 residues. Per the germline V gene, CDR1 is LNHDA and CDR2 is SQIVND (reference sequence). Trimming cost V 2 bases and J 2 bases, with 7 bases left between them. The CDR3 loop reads CASSISRTGNTIYF. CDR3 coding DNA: TGTGCCAGTAGTATATCGCGAACTGGAAACACCATATATTTT.

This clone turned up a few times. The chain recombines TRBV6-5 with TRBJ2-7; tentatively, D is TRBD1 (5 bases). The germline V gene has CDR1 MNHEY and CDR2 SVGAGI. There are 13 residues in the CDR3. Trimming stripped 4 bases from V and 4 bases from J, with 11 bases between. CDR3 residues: CASSSGHIYEQYF. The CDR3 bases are TGTGCCAGCAGTTCTGGACACATTTACGAGCAGTACTTC.

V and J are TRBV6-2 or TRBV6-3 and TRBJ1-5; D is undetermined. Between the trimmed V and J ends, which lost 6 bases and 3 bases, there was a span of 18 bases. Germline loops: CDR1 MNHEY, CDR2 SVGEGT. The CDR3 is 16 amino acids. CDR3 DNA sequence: TGTGCCAGCAGGTACCAATATTCAGTGTACAATCAGCCCCAGCATTTT. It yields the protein CASRYQYSVYNQPQHF.

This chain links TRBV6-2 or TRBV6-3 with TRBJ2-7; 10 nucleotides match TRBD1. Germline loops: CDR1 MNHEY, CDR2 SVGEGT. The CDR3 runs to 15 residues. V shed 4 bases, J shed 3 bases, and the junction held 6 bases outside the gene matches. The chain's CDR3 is CASSSIGQGDYEQYF. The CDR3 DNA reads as TGTGCCAGCAGTTCGATCGGACAGGGGGACTACGAGCAGTACTTC.

The CDR3 spells CAWSVPRGRNTEAFF. The CDR3 nucleotides are TGTGCCTGGAGTGTACCCAGAGGGAGGAACACTGAAGCTTTCTTT. The chain uses TRBV30 and TRBJ1-1; D is unresolved. CDR3 length equals 15 residues. V lost 0 bases to trimming and J lost 1 base, with 12 bases between them. Per germline, CDR1 GTSNPN and CDR2 SVGIG (reference sequence).

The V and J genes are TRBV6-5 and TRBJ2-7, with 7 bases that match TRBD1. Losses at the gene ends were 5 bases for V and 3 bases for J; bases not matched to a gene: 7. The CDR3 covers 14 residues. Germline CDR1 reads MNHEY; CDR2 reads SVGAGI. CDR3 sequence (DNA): TGTGCCAGCAGTACGCCGGGACAGAACTACGAGCAGTACTTC. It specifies CASSTPGQNYEQYF.

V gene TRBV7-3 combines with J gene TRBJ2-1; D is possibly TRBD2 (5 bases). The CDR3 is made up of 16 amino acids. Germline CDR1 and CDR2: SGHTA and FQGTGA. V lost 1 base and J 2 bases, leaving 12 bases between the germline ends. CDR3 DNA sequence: TGTGCCAGCAGCTTAAGTCCCCTAGCACCCTACAATGAGCAGTTCTTC. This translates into CASSLSPLAPYNEQFF.

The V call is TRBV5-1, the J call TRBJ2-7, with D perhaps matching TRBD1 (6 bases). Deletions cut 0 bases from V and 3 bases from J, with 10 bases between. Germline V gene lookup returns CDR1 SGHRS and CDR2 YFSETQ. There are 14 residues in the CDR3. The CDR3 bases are TGCGCCAGCAGCTTGGATGGACAGAACTACGAGCAGTACTTC. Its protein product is CASSLDGQNYEQYF.

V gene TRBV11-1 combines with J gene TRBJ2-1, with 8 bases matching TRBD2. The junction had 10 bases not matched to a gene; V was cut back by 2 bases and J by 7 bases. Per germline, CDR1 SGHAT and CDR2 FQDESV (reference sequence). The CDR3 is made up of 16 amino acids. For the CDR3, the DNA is TGTGCCAGCAGCTTATCAGGGCTAGCGGGTAGGAATGAGCAGTTCTTC. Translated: CASSLSGLAGRNEQFF.

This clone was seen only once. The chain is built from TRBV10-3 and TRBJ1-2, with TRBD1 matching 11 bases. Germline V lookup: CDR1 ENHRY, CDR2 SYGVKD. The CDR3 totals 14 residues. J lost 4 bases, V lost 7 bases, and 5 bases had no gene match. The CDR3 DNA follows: TGTGCCATCACCGGGGACAGGGGGGCCTATGGCTACACCTTC. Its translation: CAITGDRGAYGYTF.

The CDR3 protein is CASSYAGQSSSYEQYF. In DNA, the CDR3 is TGTGCCAGCAGTTACGCGGGACAGTCGAGCTCCTACGAGCAGTACTTC. The chain joins TRBV6-6 to TRBJ2-7; perhaps TRBD1 as D (7 bases). The CDR3 runs 16 residues. Trimming stripped 2 bases from V and 0 bases from J, with 14 bases between. Germline CDR1 and CDR2: MNHNY and SVGAGI (reference sequence).

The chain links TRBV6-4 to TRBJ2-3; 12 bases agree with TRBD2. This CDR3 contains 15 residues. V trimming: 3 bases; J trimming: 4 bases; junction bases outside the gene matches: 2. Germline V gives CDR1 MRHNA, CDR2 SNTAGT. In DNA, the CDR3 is TGTGCCAGCAGTGAACTAGCGGGAGGTCCAGATACGCAGTATTTT. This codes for CASSELAGGPDTQYF.

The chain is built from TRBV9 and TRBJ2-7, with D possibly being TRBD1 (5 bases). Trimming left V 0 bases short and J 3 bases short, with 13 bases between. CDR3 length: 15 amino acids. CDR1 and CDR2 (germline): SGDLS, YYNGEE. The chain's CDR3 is CASSVGQGMIYEQYF. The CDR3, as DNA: TGTGCCAGCAGCGTAGGCCAGGGTATGATCTACGAGCAGTACTTC.

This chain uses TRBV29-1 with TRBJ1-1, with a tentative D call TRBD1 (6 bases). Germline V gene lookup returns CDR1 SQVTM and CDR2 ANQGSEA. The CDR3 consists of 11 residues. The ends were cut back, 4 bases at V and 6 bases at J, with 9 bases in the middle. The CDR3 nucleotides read TGCAGCGTTGGACAGGTCGCTGAAGCTTTCTTT. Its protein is CSVGQVAEAFF. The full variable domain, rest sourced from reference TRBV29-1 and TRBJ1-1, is SAVISQKPSRDICQRGTSLTIQCQVDSQVTMMFWYRQQPGQSLTLIATANQGSEATYESGFVIDKFPISRPNLTFSTLTVSNMSPEDSSIYLCSVGQVAEAFFGQGTRLTVV.

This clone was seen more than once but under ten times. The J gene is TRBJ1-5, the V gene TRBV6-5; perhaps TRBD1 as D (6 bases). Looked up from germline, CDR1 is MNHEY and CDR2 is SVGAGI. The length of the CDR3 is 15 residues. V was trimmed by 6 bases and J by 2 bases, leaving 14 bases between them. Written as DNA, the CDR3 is TGTGCCAGCAGACCCGACAGGACCGGCAATCAGCCCCAGCATTTT. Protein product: CASRPDRTGNQPQHF.

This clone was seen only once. The CDR3 here is CASSQEWNSPLHF. The CDR3 region has the DNA TGTGCCAGCAGCCAAGAATGGAATTCACCCCTCCACTTT. The chain links TRBV4-2 to TRBJ1-6; D unresolved. This CDR3 has 13 amino acids. The germline V and J ends were trimmed by 0 bases and 7 bases, with 4 bases remaining between them. Germline V lookup: CDR1 LGHNA, CDR2 YNFKEQ.

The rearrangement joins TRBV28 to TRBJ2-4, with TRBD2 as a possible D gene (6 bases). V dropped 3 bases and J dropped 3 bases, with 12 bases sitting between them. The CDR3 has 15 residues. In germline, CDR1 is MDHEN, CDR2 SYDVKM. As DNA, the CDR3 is TGTGCCAGCAGTTTCGTGGGAGGAAACAAAAACATTCAGTACTTC. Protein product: CASSFVGGNKNIQYF.

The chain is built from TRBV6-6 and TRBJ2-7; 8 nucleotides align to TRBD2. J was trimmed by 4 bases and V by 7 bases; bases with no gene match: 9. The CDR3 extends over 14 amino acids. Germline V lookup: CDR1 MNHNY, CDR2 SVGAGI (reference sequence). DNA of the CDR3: TGTGCCAGCACCAGAACTAGCGGAGAATACGAGCAGTACTTC. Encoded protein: CASTRTSGEYEQYF.

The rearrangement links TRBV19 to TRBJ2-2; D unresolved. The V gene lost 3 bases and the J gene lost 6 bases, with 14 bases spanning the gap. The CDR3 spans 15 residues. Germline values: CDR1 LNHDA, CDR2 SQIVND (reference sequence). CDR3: CASSIVEAKAGELFF. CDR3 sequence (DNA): TGTGCCAGTAGTATTGTTGAAGCGAAGGCCGGGGAGCTGTTTTTT.

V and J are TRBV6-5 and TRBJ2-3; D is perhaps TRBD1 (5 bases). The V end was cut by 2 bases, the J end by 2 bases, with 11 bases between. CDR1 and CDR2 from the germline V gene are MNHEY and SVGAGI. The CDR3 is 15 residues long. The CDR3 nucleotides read TGTGCCAGCAGTTACAGGGGAACTTACACAGATACGCAGTATTTT. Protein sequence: CASSYRGTYTDTQYF.

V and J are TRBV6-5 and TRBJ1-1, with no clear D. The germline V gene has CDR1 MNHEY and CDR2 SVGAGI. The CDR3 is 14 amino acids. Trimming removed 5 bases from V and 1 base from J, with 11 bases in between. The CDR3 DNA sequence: TGTGCCAGCAGTCTTGGCGGGAGGAACACTGAAGCTTTCTTT. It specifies CASSLGGRNTEAFF.